This TCR beta chain was sequenced for a study of T cells after yellow fever vaccination. Study results and limitations: Researchers noted that a small share of clonotypes showed up in both CD4 and CD8 compartments.

The CDR3 consists of 22 residues. The germline V gene has CDR1 SGHTA and CDR2 FQGNSA. V lost 2 bases and J lost 0; bases outside the gene matches: 21. From the 5' RACE reads, TCRdb called clonotypes with MiXCR, one entry per CDR3 protein. The sample has approximately 240,000 distinct CDR3 sequences, 3.6% seen once. This clonotype has at least ten counts. The antigen is unknown. The TCR was taken from a man younger than 35 who received the YFV17D yellow fever vaccine. The V call is TRBV7-2, the J call TRBJ2-1; 8 bases agree with TRBD1. Sample: PBMCs, taken 15 days after the yellow fever booster vaccination. Written as DNA, the CDR3 is TGTGCCAGCAGCTTACCAAACGCCGGGACAGGCCCATCCCTGAGCTCCTACAATGAGCAGTTCTTC. Protein: CASSLPNAGTGPSLSSYNEQFF.